This T cell receptor (beta chain) is from a study of shared clonotypes between healthy human individuals. As to this clone: This specimen includes other DNA sequences encoding the same CDR3.

CD45RO-negative, CCR7-selected cells formed the naive CD8 fraction, which excluded terminally differentiated effector memory CD45RA+ cells. The CDR3 extends over 14 amino acids. V gave up 2 bases and J gave up 3 bases; unmatched junction bases: 4. Per germline, CDR1 MNHEY and CDR2 SMNVEV (reference sequence). The table came from immunoSEQ multiplex PCR; TCRdb's copy has only in-frame clones and leaves some out. The sample shows approximately 1.9 million clones, around 93% of them seen only once. This receptor was identified in a man between 18 and 29 years old in good health. Some clones in this sample may be carry-over from other donors' samples. This chain connects TRBV27 to TRBJ2-7, with 7 bases aligning to TRBD1. Sequencing was done on a sample of naive CD8+ T cells from PBMCs. The CDR3, as DNA: TGTGCCAGCAGTTTAAGGGGGCTTGGCTACGAGCAGTACTTC. Residues: CASSLRGLGYEQYF.